This is a list of T cell receptor beta chains from one sample in a study of CD8 T cells in ankylosing spondylitis. TCRdb processed the 5' RACE reads anew with MiXCR; each CDR3 protein has one entry. The table includes a few hundred thousand distinct CDR3 sequences, 20% to 25% detected once. The source material was blood, either unsorted or a sorted T cell fraction (not recorded which). These receptors all come from a male donor with ankylosing spondylitis or in good health (not recorded which). CDR3s include the opening cysteine and the closing phenylalanine or tryptophan. Each record gives: clone size, J gene, D gene, V gene, CDR3 protein, CDR3 DNA. The D gene is left open where the match is weak. A clone size is listed for some rows: how often the clone was seen (once, few, many), or a class if it is expanded.

>.|TRBJ2-7|.|TRBV4-1
CASSQDGRTLTYEQYF
TGCGCCAGCAGCCAAGATGGAAGGACACTTACCTACGAGCAGTACTTC
>.|TRBJ2-7|TRBD2|TRBV9
CASSVGGSGVSYEQYF
TGTGCCAGCAGCGTAGGGGGTAGCGGGGTCTCCTACGAGCAGTACTTC
>.|TRBJ2-7|TRBD1|TRBV4-1
CASSHQDRGDEQYF
TGCGCCAGCAGCCACCAGGACAGGGGCGACGAGCAGTACTTC
>.|TRBJ2-7|.|TRBV29-1
CSVQAGEQYF
TGCAGCGTGCAGGCTGGAGAGCAGTACTTC
>.|TRBJ2-1|.|TRBV20-1
CSARDPPSDRNNEQFF
TGCAGTGCTAGAGACCCGCCCTCGGACCGAAACAATGAGCAGTTCTTC
>.|TRBJ2-5|.|TRBV7-9
CASSYYGGETQYF
TGTGCCAGCAGCTACTACGGGGGAGAGACCCAGTACTTC
>.|TRBJ2-1|.|TRBV30
CAWSVHPGGLYNEQFF
TGTGCCTGGAGTGTACACCCGGGGGGCCTCTACAATGAGCAGTTCTTC
>few|TRBJ2-1|.|TRBV29-1
CSGGAGSQVEQFF
TGCAGCGGGGGGGCAGGTTCCCAGGTTGAGCAGTTCTTC
>few|TRBJ2-5|.|TRBV30
CAWSEQGVLETQYF
TGTGCCTGGAGTGAACAGGGTGTGTTGGAGACCCAGTACTTC
>.|TRBJ2-5|TRBD1|TRBV7-8
CASSLALRVTGVQETQYF
TGTGCCAGCAGCTTAGCCCTCAGGGTGACAGGGGTCCAAGAGACCCAGTACTTC
>.|TRBJ2-7|.|TRBV5-6
CASSLREGHEQYF
TGTGCCAGCAGCCTGCGGGAAGGGCACGAGCAGTACTTC
>few|TRBJ2-5|TRBD2|TRBV24-1
CATSDFRGLAEETQYF
TGTGCCACCAGTGATTTCAGGGGACTAGCGGAAGAGACCCAGTACTTC
>many|TRBJ1-6|.|TRBV7-6
CASSLGRDYNSPLHF
TGTGCCAGCAGCTTAGGCAGGGATTATAATTCACCCCTCCACTTT
>.|TRBJ1-6|.|TRBV12-3/TRBV12-4
CASSFWGTSPLHF
TGTGCCAGCAGTTTTTGGGGAACATCACCCCTCCACTTT
>.|TRBJ2-5|TRBD2|TRBV30
CAWSRSSGVAETQYF
TGTGCCTGGAGTCGTAGTAGCGGGGTGGCAGAGACCCAGTACTTC
>few|TRBJ2-7|.|TRBV21-1
CASSTSRDRGESYEQYF
TGTGCCAGCAGCACGTCCCGGGACAGGGGCGAGTCCTACGAGCAGTACTTC
>.|TRBJ1-2|.|TRBV30
CAWIWGRDYGYTF
TGTGCCTGGATTTGGGGGCGCGACTATGGCTACACCTTC
>.|TRBJ2-5|TRBD1|TRBV30
CAWSGGQGFQETQYF
TGTGCCTGGAGTGGGGGACAGGGGTTCCAAGAGACCCAGTACTTC
>few|TRBJ2-1|.|TRBV19
CASSIWKDDNEQFF
TGTGCCAGTAGTATTTGGAAGGACGACAATGAGCAGTTCTTC
>few|TRBJ2-7|.|TRBV9
CASSASISSYEQYF
TGTGCCAGCAGCGCATCTATTAGCTCCTACGAGCAGTACTTC
>few|TRBJ2-7|.|TRBV20-1
CSARVYSSYEQYF
TGCAGTGCTAGAGTCTATAGTTCCTACGAGCAGTACTTC
>.|TRBJ2-7|.|TRBV5-5
CASSPQRGGPLYEQYF
TGTGCCAGCAGCCCCCAACGCGGGGGCCCTCTCTACGAGCAGTACTTC
>.|TRBJ2-1|TRBD1|TRBV24-1
CATSDFSGQGKGLDEQFF
TGTGCCACCAGTGATTTTTCTGGACAGGGGAAAGGTTTGGATGAGCAGTTCTTC
>.|TRBJ2-5|.|TRBV7-9
CASSLVSGRETQYF
TGTGCCAGCAGCTTAGTTTCAGGGCGGGAGACCCAGTACTTC
>few|TRBJ2-1|.|TRBV6-6
CASGYREDEQFF
TGTGCCAGCGGGTACAGGGAGGATGAGCAGTTCTTC
>.|TRBJ2-2|TRBD1|TRBV6-1
CASSGTGVTGELFF
TGTGCCAGCTCCGGGACAGGGGTAACCGGGGAGCTGTTTTTT
>few|TRBJ2-7|TRBD2|TRBV20-1
CSARDLTSGDYEQYF
TGCAGTGCTAGAGACTTGACTAGCGGGGACTACGAGCAGTACTTC
>.|TRBJ2-7|TRBD2|TRBV29-1
CSVEVGSGGPSPYEQYF
TGCAGCGTTGAAGTGGGTAGCGGGGGCCCATCCCCGTACGAGCAGTACTTC
>few|TRBJ2-7|.|TRBV12-3/TRBV12-4
CASSPRADPYEQYF
TGTGCCAGCAGTCCCCGGGCCGACCCCTACGAGCAGTACTTC
>few|TRBJ2-5|.|TRBV11-2
CASSLVVGLRLETQYF
TGTGCCAGCAGCTTAGTAGTGGGGCTACGCTTAGAGACCCAGTACTTC
>few|TRBJ2-3|TRBD2|TRBV12-3/TRBV12-4
CASSALGGFPDTQYF
TGTGCCAGCAGCGCACTGGGGGGGTTTCCAGATACGCAGTATTTT
>once|TRBJ2-1|.|TRBV7-3
CASSLQGSRNNEQFF
TGTGCCAGCAGCCTACAAGGCTCACGTAACAATGAGCAGTTCTTC
>.|TRBJ2-1|.|TRBV20-1
CSARDRAGENNEQFF
TGCAGTGCTAGAGATCGGGCAGGGGAAAACAATGAGCAGTTCTTC
>few|TRBJ1-4|.|TRBV7-9
CASSPRLREKLFF
TGTGCCAGCAGCCCCCGGCTGAGAGAAAAACTGTTTTTT
>.|TRBJ2-2|.|TRBV15
CATTPRGNTGELFF
TGTGCCACCACTCCACGGGGGAACACCGGGGAGCTGTTTTTT
>.|TRBJ2-1|.|TRBV4-1
CASSQDLGPDNEQFF
TGCGCCAGCAGCCAAGATCTCGGACCCGACAATGAGCAGTTCTTC
>.|TRBJ2-5|.|TRBV12-3/TRBV12-4
CASSFEGIRETQYF
TGTGCCAGCAGTTTTGAGGGGATTCGGGAGACCCAGTACTTC
>.|TRBJ2-3|TRBD2|TRBV28
CASSPSGDHYF
TGTGCCAGCAGTCCTAGCGGGGATCACTATTTT